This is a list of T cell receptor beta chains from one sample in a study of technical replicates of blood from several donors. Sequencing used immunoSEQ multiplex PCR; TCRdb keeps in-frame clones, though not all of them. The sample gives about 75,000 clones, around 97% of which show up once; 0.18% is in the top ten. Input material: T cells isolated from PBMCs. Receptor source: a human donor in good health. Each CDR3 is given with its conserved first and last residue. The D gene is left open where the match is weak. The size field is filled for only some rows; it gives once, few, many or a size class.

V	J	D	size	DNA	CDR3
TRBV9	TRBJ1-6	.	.	TGTGCCAGCAGCGTACAGGGGAATTCACCCCTCCACTTT	CASSVQGNSPLHF
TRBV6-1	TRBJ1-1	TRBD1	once	TGTGCCAGCACGAGTCGGGACAGGGCTGACACTGAAGCTTTCTTT	CASTSRDRADTEAFF
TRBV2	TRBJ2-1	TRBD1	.	TGTGCCAGCAGTCGTACCACGACAGGGTACAATGAGCAGTTCTTC	CASSRTTTGYNEQFF
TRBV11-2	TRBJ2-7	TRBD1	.	TGTGCCAGCAGCTTAGTACAGGGGTGGTACGAGCAGTACTTC	CASSLVQGWYEQYF
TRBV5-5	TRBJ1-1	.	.	TGTGCCAGCAGACCTTTAGGGGAGGGGACTGAAGCTTTCTTT	CASRPLGEGTEAFF
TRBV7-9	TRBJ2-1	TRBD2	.	TGTGCCAGCAGCTTAGTCAGGGTAAGCGGGATTGGGCAAAAGGAGCAGTTCTTC	CASSLVRVSGIGQKEQFF
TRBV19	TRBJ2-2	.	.	TGTGCCAGTAGTAAGGACAGTTGGTCCGGGGAGCTGTTTTTT	CASSKDSWSGELFF
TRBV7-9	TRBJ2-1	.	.	TGTGCCAGCAGCTTAGGGTTAGTTACGGAGGGGCAGTTCTTC	CASSLGLVTEGQFF
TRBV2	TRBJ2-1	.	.	TGTGCCAGCAGTTCCCAGGCTGAGCAGTTCTTC	CASSSQAEQFF
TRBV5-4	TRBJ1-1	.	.	TGTGCCAGCAGCTTTCCCGACCTAACCCGGGGAGCTTTCTTT	CASSFPDLTRGAFF
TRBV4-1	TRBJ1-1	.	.	TGCGCCAGCAGCCAGGTCCGAGGGATCGAAGCTTTCTTT	CASSQVRGIEAFF
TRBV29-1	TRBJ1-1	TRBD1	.	TGCAGCGTTGCCCCGGGACAGGGGGAATTCCTGAACACTGAAGCTTTCTTT	CSVAPGQGEFLNTEAFF
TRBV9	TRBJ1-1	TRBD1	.	TGTGCCAGCAGCGGTGGACAGGGGGCGTTGGACACTGAAGCTTTCTTT	CASSGGQGALDTEAFF
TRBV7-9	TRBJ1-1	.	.	TGTGCCAGCAGCTTAGGAGTGTCCACTGAAGCTTTCTTT	CASSLGVSTEAFF
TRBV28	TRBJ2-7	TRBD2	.	TGTGCCAGCAGTTCCCTTAGCGGGAGTTTAGAGGAGCAGTACTTC	CASSSLSGSLEEQYF
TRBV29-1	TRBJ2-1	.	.	TGCAGCGTGAAGGGTGGGGGCAGGACCGGATGGGAATTTGCCCGTCGGTGGAATGAGCAGTTCTTC	CSVKGGGRTGWEFARRWNEQFF
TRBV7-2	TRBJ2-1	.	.	TGTGCCAGCAGCTTACTAGGGGGAGATTACAATGAGCAGTTCTTC	CASSLLGGDYNEQFF
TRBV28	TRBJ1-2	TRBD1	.	TGTGCCAGCAGTACCGGGACAGGGGAGGGCTACACCTTC	CASSTGTGEGYTF
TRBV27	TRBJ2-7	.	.	TGTGCCAGCAGTTTTCGGGGGAGGCACGAGCAGTACTTC	CASSFRGRHEQYF
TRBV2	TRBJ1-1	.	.	TGTGCCAGCAGGGCCGGAACGATCACAGTATCTATGAACACTGAAGCTTTCTTT	CASRAGTITVSMNTEAFF
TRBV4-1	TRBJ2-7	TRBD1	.	TGCGCCAGCAGCCAACCGCCTAGACAGGGGAATTCTTTTAACGAGCAGTACTTC	CASSQPPRQGNSFNEQYF
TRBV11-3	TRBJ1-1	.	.	TGTGCCAGCAGCTTGAGGTCCATGAACACTGAAGCTTTCTTT	CASSLRSMNTEAFF
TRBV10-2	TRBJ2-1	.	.	TGCGCCAGCAGACGGGGGAGGAATGAGCAGTTCTTC	CASRRGRNEQFF
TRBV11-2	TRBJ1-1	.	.	TGTGCCAGCAGCACAGGCAAGTACATGAACACTGAAGCTTTCTTT	CASSTGKYMNTEAFF